One and the same sample provided the 7 T cell receptor beta chains below, sequenced in a study of CXCR3-negative and CXCR3-positive naive CD8 T cells (dated by TCRdb to the late 2010s). The sequencer listed for this sample is NextSeq 550. The Human TCR Profiling Kit (MiLaboratory) was used to prepare UMI-labeled 5' RACE TRB cDNA libraries. Through TCRdb reprocessing, the reads give one entry per CDR3 protein sequence; DNA is omitted. The sample's table lists a count of roughly 50,000 distinct CDR3 sequences. The top ten constitute about 0.5% of the sample. Their specific antigens are unknown. Study-level results and caveats: TRB CDR3s from CXCR3-positive naive cells showed higher hydrophobicity (lower Kidera factor 4), lower energy, and higher strength and volume indices than CXCR3-negative naive cells.

Sequenced sample: naive CXCR3+ CD8+ T cells from blood. Sample cell subset or site, as interpreted from the label and publication: CD45RO-CCR7+CD27+CD95- naive CD8+ T cells expressing CXCR3 (TNR3+). Receptors were obtained from a human donor in good health. Some clones in this sample may be carry-over from other donors' samples.

The chain couples TRBV10-3 to TRBJ2-5. This CDR3 contains 13 residues. From germline, CDR1 is ENHRY and CDR2 SYGVKD. The CDR3 is CAISEGSWETQYF.

The chain recombines TRBV2 with TRBJ2-7. Germline V gene lookup returns CDR1 SNHLY and CDR2 FYNNEI. The CDR3 runs to 13 residues. This chain's CDR3 is CASSESGYYEQYF.

The rearrangement joins TRBV20-1 to TRBJ2-7; TCRdb names TRBD1, which stays unverified in the absence of DNA. This CDR3 has 11 residues. Germline-derived CDR1 and CDR2 are DFQATT and SNEGSKA (reference sequence). CDR3 amino acids: CSERGPGEQYF.

The chain employs TRBV12-3 or TRBV12-4 and TRBJ2-7; lacking DNA, the TRBD2 call made by TCRdb goes unchecked. CDR3 size: 14 residues. CDR3 protein: CASSLTAGPYEQYF.

V and J are TRBV29-1 and TRBJ1-4; the D gene TCRdb calls, TRBD1, cannot be checked with no DNA. This CDR3 contains 14 residues. From germline, CDR1 is SQVTM and CDR2 ANQGSEA. The CDR3 sequence is CSVEGGTGGEKLFF.

The chain couples TRBV4-1 to TRBJ2-2; TCRdb designates TRBD2, a call that cannot be tested without DNA. Germline V CDR1 and CDR2: MGHRA, YSYEKL. CDR3 length: 16 residues. CDR3 loop: CASSVGGRVLAGELFF.

The rearrangement joins TRBV7-9 to TRBJ2-7; TCRdb's D call, TRBD1, is unchecked because there is no DNA. Germline V gene data show CDR1 as SEHNR and CDR2 as FQNEAQ (reference sequence). This CDR3 is 14 amino acids long. CDR3 in amino acids: CASSPTPGQDEQYF.